Given below is one TCR beta chain in context. Its specificity is unknown. RNA, once extracted, was reverse transcribed into cDNA for use as the sequencing template. Assay used: immunoSEQ multiplex PCR; TCRdb lists only in-frame clones, some missing. The profile covers some 130,000 clones, with about 46% appearing a single time and approximately 19% taken by the ten largest. The sample originates from a study of CD8+ T cells in alopecia areata. Overall study findings and caveats: Scalp samples also yield sequences from resident alphabeta T cells of normal skin.

Collection of lesional scalp punch biopsies and peripheral blood was performed in alopecia areata patients. The clonotype was recovered from a human donor with alopecia areata. The sample in question was CD8+ T cells sorted from blood, obtained at week 0.

For the CDR3, the DNA is TGTGCCAGCAGACGCGATGGGGGGACTGAAGCTTTCTTT. Its protein product is CASRRDGGTEAFF. The chain recombines TRBV9 with TRBJ1-1; D is possibly TRBD1 (5 bases). This CDR3 spans 13 amino acids. V lost 5 bases to trimming and J lost 5 bases, with 13 bases between them. CDR1 and CDR2 (germline): SGDLS, YYNGEE.